This T cell receptor (beta chain) was sequenced during a study of T cell changes during pregnancy in multiple sclerosis. The germline gives CDR1 MNHEY, CDR2 SVGAGI. The CDR3 runs to 16 residues. J was trimmed by 5 bases and V by 4 bases; bases with no gene match: 8. TCRdb's copy holds only in-frame clones and misses some; the assay was immunoSEQ multiplex PCR. Among 26,000 or so clones listed, roughly 89% were seen once. V gene TRBV6-5 combines with J gene TRBJ2-2, with 9 nucleotides matching TRBD1. This receptor was taken from a female donor with multiple sclerosis, enrolled in a pregnancy study. This material consisted of CD8+ T cells from peripheral blood mononuclear cells, taken in the second trimester of pregnancy. The CDR3 reads CASSWDRVAGTGELFF. The CDR3 region has the DNA TGTGCCAGCAGTTGGGACAGGGTGGCAGGGACCGGGGAGCTGTTTTTT.